The 27 T cell receptor beta chains in this list originate from one sample, sequenced in a study of prognosis after radiotherapy for stage I lung cancer. From genomic DNA, TCR beta CDR3 was amplified by two-round multiplex PCR. The first round of PCR was done with primers that matched each TRBV and TRBJ gene. In TCRdb, the multiplex PCR reads were re-called with MiXCR into one record per CDR3 protein. Among some 27,000 distinct CDR3 sequences listed, 35% to 50% were seen once. Here the sequenced sample was PBMCs, taken before or after stereotactic body radiation therapy (not recorded which). Receptors originate from a donor over 45 with non-small cell lung cancer.

This clonotype has a count of ten or more. The chain carries TRBV19 and TRBJ1-1; no reliable D call. The CDR3 runs 13 residues. Per the germline V gene, CDR1 is LNHDA and CDR2 is SQIVND (reference sequence). V gave up 4 bases and J gave up 1 base, with 7 bases separating them. CDR3 bases: TGTGCCAGTAGTAGGGGTCAGAACACTGAAGCTTTCTTT. As protein: CASSRGQNTEAFF.

This clonotype occurred many times. The chain employs TRBV5-1 and TRBJ2-1; D may be TRBD2 (5 bases). The CDR3 has 14 amino acids. V was cut by 4 bases and J by 6 bases, with 14 bases left in between. The germline V gene encodes CDR1 SGHRS and CDR2 YFSETQ. The CDR3 is CASSPAGGSNEQFF. The CDR3 bases are TGCGCCAGCAGCCCGGCAGGAGGCTCCAATGAGCAGTTCTTC. The full variable domain, with the rest looked up from reference TRBV5-1 and TRBJ2-1, is KAGVTQTPRYLIKTRGQQVTLSCSPISGHRSVSWYQQTPGQGLQFLFEYFSETQRNKGNFPGRFSGRQFSNSRSEMNVSTLELGDSALYLCASSPAGGSNEQFFGPGTRLTVL.

This clonotype appeared many times. The V call is TRBV5-8, the J call TRBJ1-1; maybe TRBD1 (5 bases). With 4 bases removed from V and 4 bases from J, the gap between germline ends came to 17 bases. Looked up from germline, CDR1 is SGHTS and CDR2 is YDEGEE. This CDR3 comprises 15 residues. CDR3 DNA: TGTGCCAGCAGCCTACGGGACGGCTCGGTCACTGAAGCTTTCTTT. Amino acid sequence: CASSLRDGSVTEAFF.

Remarks on this clonotype: This probably arose from a read error, given a far larger clone one base away. The genes are TRBV7-9 and TRBJ2-7; 11 bases agree with TRBD2. J was trimmed by 4 bases and V by 3 bases; bases with no gene match: 11. The CDR3 has 17 residues. The germline CDR1 and CDR2 sequences are SEHNR and FQNEAQ (reference sequence). The CDR3 spells CASSLCTSGSLMYEQYF. DNA for the CDR3: TGTGCCAGCAGCTTGTGCACTAGCGGGAGTTTGATGTACGAGCAGTACTTC.

A single count supports this clonotype. An end of the junction differs from the germline gene, which may be a read error. The chain links TRBV2 to TRBJ2-3, with D maybe TRBD2 (6 bases). Germline V gives CDR1 SNHLY, CDR2 FYNNEI. This CDR3 contains 15 residues. The CDR3 spells CASGEMVSGTDTQYF. The CDR3 DNA is TGTGCCAGCGGTGAAATGGTTAGCGGCACAGATACTCAGTATTTT.

The V and J genes are TRBV2 and TRBJ2-1, with D possibly called TRBD1 or TRBD2 (5 bases each). The V end lost 2 bases, the J end lost 13 bases, and 18 bases lay between the germline ends. The CDR3 extends over 14 amino acids. The germline V gene has CDR1 SNHLY and CDR2 FYNNEI. The DNA of the CDR3 is TGTGCCAGCAGTGAATCCGAGGGGAAACGGGATCAGTTCTTC. Translation gives CASSESEGKRDQFF.

At least ten counts were recorded for this clonotype. The chain recombines TRBV5-4 with TRBJ2-1; 9 bases fit TRBD1. The CDR3 runs 16 residues. The germline gives CDR1 SGHNT, CDR2 YYREEE (reference sequence). J lost 4 bases, V lost 0 bases, and 5 bases had no gene match. This chain's CDR3 is CASSLGGDRAYNEQFF. The CDR3 nucleotides read TGTGCCAGCAGCTTGGGGGGGGACAGGGCGTACAATGAGCAGTTCTTC.

Remarks on this clonotype: Since a much larger clone is just one base distant, this may be a read error. The chain joins TRBV20-1 to TRBJ2-5, with a weak D call TRBD2 (5 bases). CDR1 is DFQATT and CDR2 is SNEGSKA in the germline V gene (reference sequence). The CDR3 has 12 residues. The ends were cut back, 8 bases at V and 1 base at J, with 11 bases in the middle. The CDR3: CSSGITQETQYF. Written as DNA, the CDR3 is TGCAGTTCCGGGATTACCCAAGAGACCCAGTACTTC.

In regard to this clonotype: Sequence at one end of the junction differs from germline and may be a read error. V gene TRBV4-2 combines with J gene TRBJ2-5, with TRBD2 matching 10 bases. The V gene's germline CDR1 is LGHNA and CDR2 YNFKEQ. The CDR3 length is 15 residues. The chain's CDR3 is CASSQSIAGGENQYF. The CDR3 DNA sequence: TGTGCCAGCAGCCAATCTATAGCGGGGGGAGAGAACCAGTACTTC.

About this clonotype: With a far larger clone one base away, a read error is the likely cause. The genes are TRBV7-9 and TRBJ2-1; D might be TRBD2 (6 bases). Germline CDR1 reads SEHNR; CDR2 reads FQNEAQ (reference sequence). This CDR3 is built from 16 residues. In nucleotides, the CDR3 is TGTGCCAGAAGCTTAGCGCCGGGACTTAGCTACAATGAGCAGTTCTTC. Protein: CARSLAPGLSYNEQFF.

J is TRBJ2-3 and V is TRBV3-1; tentatively, D is TRBD2 (6 bases). The CDR3 has 17 residues. V dropped 4 bases and J dropped 0 bases, with 17 bases sitting between them. Germline CDR1 is LGHDT and CDR2 is YNNKEL (reference sequence). In DNA form, the CDR3 reads TGTGCCAGCAGCCCGACGGACGGGGGAGAGAGCACAGATACGCAGTATTTT. Translated, it gives CASSPTDGGESTDTQYF.

The rearrangement joins TRBV27 to TRBJ2-2; tentatively, D is TRBD2 (6 bases). This CDR3 is 14 amino acids long. Germline V lookup: CDR1 MNHEY, CDR2 SMNVEV (reference sequence). V dropped 3 bases and J dropped 5 bases, with 10 bases sitting between them. The CDR3 loop reads CASSFEGRTGELFF. CDR3 DNA: TGTGCCAGCAGTTTTGAGGGGAGGACCGGGGAGCTGTTTTTT.

This clonotype was seen at least ten times. The rearrangement links TRBV9 to TRBJ1-4, with 9 bases aligning to TRBD1. With 4 bases clipped from V and 2 bases from J, the junction kept 12 bases outside the gene matches. The CDR3 is 18 residues long. Germline lookup yields CDR1 SGDLS and CDR2 YYNGEE. The chain's CDR3 is CASSPPGQGFSTNEKLFF. CDR3 bases: TGTGCCAGCAGCCCCCCGGGACAGGGTTTTTCGACTAATGAAAAACTGTTTTTT. The variable domain in full, with the rest retrieved from reference TRBV9 and TRBJ1-4, is DSGVTQTPKHLITATGQRVTLRCSPRSGDLSVYWYQQSLDQGLQFLIQYYNGEERAKGNILERFSAQQFPDLHSELNLSSLELGDSALYFCASSPPGQGFSTNEKLFFGSGTQLSVL.

This clonotype appeared many times. The chain recombines TRBV3-1 with TRBJ2-2; D not resolved. Trimming pared 0 bases from V and 0 bases from J, leaving 5 bases between. This CDR3 has 15 residues. Germline values: CDR1 LGHDT, CDR2 YNNKEL (reference sequence). DNA of the CDR3: TGTGCCAGCAGCCAAGATCCCGCGAACACCGGGGAGCTGTTTTTT. Its protein product is CASSQDPANTGELFF.

The chain employs TRBV6-1 and TRBJ2-1; TRBD2 might be the D (5 bases). CDR1 MNHNS and CDR2 SASEGT come from the germline V gene. Deletions cut 5 bases from V and 0 bases from J, with 11 bases between. The CDR3 covers 15 residues. The CDR3: CASSLKGSSYNEQFF. In DNA form, the CDR3 reads TGTGCCAGCAGTCTTAAAGGGAGCTCCTACAATGAGCAGTTCTTC.

In its sample, this clonotype was seen many times. This CDR3 reads CASSQEVTVRGYTF. CDR3 nucleotides: TGCGCCAGCAGCCAAGAGGTCACAGTTCGGGGCTACACCTTC. This chain links TRBV4-3 with TRBJ1-2, with D uncertain. V was trimmed by 0 bases and J by 8 bases, leaving 13 bases between them. CDR1 and CDR2 from the germline V gene are LGHNA and YSLEER. The CDR3 runs to 14 residues.

This chain links TRBV7-3 with TRBJ2-3; no clear D gene. The CDR3 sequence is 14 residues long. The germline V gene has CDR1 SGHTA and CDR2 FQGTGA. The V end was cut by 6 bases, the J end by 3 bases, with 13 bases between. The CDR3 nucleotides are TGTGCCAGCAGTCCCTCGATCGGAACAGATACGCAGTATTTT. The encoded protein is CASSPSIGTDTQYF.

This clonotype is judged medium-sized. The chain employs TRBV2 and TRBJ2-1; no clear D gene. Trimming removed 10 bases from V and 5 bases from J, with 15 bases in between. This CDR3 has 13 amino acids. CDR1 is SNHLY, CDR2 FYNNEI, per germline. The CDR3 DNA reads TGTGCCACCCAGAGTGGAACTAACAATGAGCAGTTCTTC. Translation: CATQSGTNNEQFF.

Regarding this clonotype: The junction differs from germline at one of its ends, possibly a read error. The chain links TRBV6-2 or TRBV6-3 to TRBJ2-1; the D gene could be TRBD1 or TRBD2 (5 bases each). This CDR3 has 16 amino acids. In germline, CDR1 is MNHEY, CDR2 SVGEGT. This CDR3 reads CASSRGTVVGRDEHLF. The CDR3 nucleotides are TGTGCCAGCAGTAGAGGGACGGTTGTGGGTCGGGATGAGCATCTCTTC.

About this clonotype: One end of the junction is discordant with germline, which a read error may explain. The chain carries TRBV12-3 or TRBV12-4 and TRBJ2-7; 10 bases agree with TRBD1. This CDR3 is built from 15 residues. CDR3 sequence reads: CASSYTGQGIYEQCF. In DNA, the CDR3 is TGTGCCAGCAGCTATACGGGACAGGGGATCTACGAGCAGTGCTTC.

This clonotype occurred many times. The chain recombines TRBV19 with TRBJ1-2; D perhaps matches TRBD1 (6 bases). This CDR3 comprises 14 residues. The V and J ends lost 1 base and 5 bases respectively, with 11 bases between them. Per the germline V gene, CDR1 is LNHDA and CDR2 is SQIVND (reference sequence). The CDR3 DNA reads as TGTGCCAGTAGTATAGTATTGCAGGGGTATGGCTACACCTTC. This gives the protein CASSIVLQGYGYTF.

The chain employs TRBV12-3 or TRBV12-4 and TRBJ2-5; possible D gene TRBD1, 7 bases. The germline V and J ends were trimmed by 1 base and 4 bases, with 10 bases remaining between them. The CDR3 sequence is 14 residues long. The CDR3 nucleotides are TGTGCCAGCAGTTTAGACAGGGGAGGAGAGACCCAGTACTTC. Translating gives CASSLDRGGETQYF.

This clonotype came up many times. The chain recombines TRBV4-1 with TRBJ2-7; D is possibly TRBD2 (5 bases). Trimming removed 1 base at V and 3 bases at J, with 13 bases between. CDR1 is MGHRA, CDR2 YSYEKL, per germline. The CDR3 extends over 15 amino acids. This CDR3 is CASSQAPGGVYEQYF. The CDR3 DNA sequence: TGCGCCAGCAGCCAAGCTCCCGGAGGCGTCTACGAGCAGTACTTC.

V and J are TRBV7-2 and TRBJ2-7, with TRBD1 identical over 8 bases. The CDR3 is made up of 15 amino acids. J was trimmed by 5 bases and V by 5 bases; bases with no gene match: 11. Germline-derived CDR1 and CDR2 are SGHTA and FQGNSA. The CDR3 loop is CASSAWRAGGHEQYF. The CDR3 DNA is TGTGCCAGCAGCGCGTGGAGGGCAGGGGGCCACGAGCAGTACTTC. The full variable domain, rest sourced from reference TRBV7-2 and TRBJ2-7, is GAGVSQSPSNKVTEKGKDVELRCDPISGHTALYWYRQSLGQGLEFLIYFQGNSAPDKSGLPSDRFSAERTGGSVSTLTIQRTQQEDSAVYLCASSAWRAGGHEQYFGPGTRLTVT.

This sequence joins TRBV4-1 and TRBJ1-1; TRBD1 might be the D (6 bases). Trimming left V 1 base short and J 4 bases short, with 10 bases between. The germline V gene encodes CDR1 MGHRA and CDR2 YSYEKL. The CDR3 runs 14 residues. The CDR3 loop is CASSQVRGGTEAFF. The CDR3 region has the DNA TGCGCCAGCAGCCAAGTCAGGGGTGGCACTGAAGCTTTCTTT.

Regarding this clonotype: At one of its ends the junction is not consistent with the germline gene, which may arise from a read error. The rearrangement uses TRBV11-2 and TRBJ2-6; TRBD1 might be the D (5 bases). Germline V gene lookup returns CDR1 SGHAT and CDR2 FQNNGV. This CDR3 is 16 amino acids long. The CDR3 here is CASSLLVHSGANFLTF. In nucleotides, the CDR3 is TGTGCCAGCAGCTTATTGGTCCACTCTGGGGCCAACTTCCTGACTTTC.

The sample holds many counts of this clonotype. The chain uses TRBV6-2 or TRBV6-3 and TRBJ1-4; 9 bases align to TRBD1. The V segment lost 5 bases and the J segment 2 bases; nucleotides outside the gene matches: 3. The germline CDR1 and CDR2 sequences are MNHEY and SVGEGT. This CDR3 contains 15 residues. The chain's CDR3 is CASSDRGRTNEKLFF. As DNA, the CDR3 is TGTGCCAGCAGTGACAGGGGGAGGACTAATGAAAAACTGTTTTTT.